Reported below is one T cell receptor (beta chain). The data belong to a study of blood T cell repertoires in COVID-19. How the authors handled the data: Reference gene primer amplification in the assay estimated nucleated cell counts. Using immunoSEQ multiplex PCR, the repertoire was profiled, and TCRdb retains in-frame clones only, with some absent. That table gives V, J and clone size, and the DNA gave D and trimming. The table includes 250,000 to 300,000 clones, roughly 88% detected once. Trimming removed 3 bases at V and 3 bases at J, with 11 bases between. The CDR3 is made up of 16 amino acids. CDR1 and CDR2 (germline): KGHDR, SFDVKD.

The chain combines TRBV24-1 with TRBJ2-6, with D possibly TRBD1 on 6 matching bases. The source material was peripheral blood. The receptor comes from a woman aged 25 to 39 who had recovered from COVID-19. The CDR3 spells CATSDPTGSGANVLTF. DNA of the CDR3: TGTGCCACCAGTGATCCTACAGGGAGTGGGGCCAACGTCCTGACTTTC.